This TCR beta chain was captured by sequencing in a study of blood T cell repertoires in COVID-19. There are 14 residues in the CDR3. The V gene end was trimmed by 7 bases and the J gene end by 4 bases; junction bases not matched to a gene: 6. Looked up from germline, CDR1 is ENHRY and CDR2 is SYGVKD. Here immunoSEQ multiplex PCR was the method, and the copy in TCRdb shows in-frame clones only, minus some. The data contain about 49,000 clones, approximately 80% of them singletons. This TCR came from a man in his sixties or seventies with active or convalescent COVID-19. The chain is built from TRBV10-3 and TRBJ1-2; 10 bases are a match to TRBD1. Sequenced input: peripheral blood. DNA for the CDR3: TGTGCCATCACCGGGGACAGGGGAGGCTATGGCTACACCTTC. This encodes CAITGDRGGYGYTF.